The T cell receptor beta chain described here comes from a study of blood T cell repertoires in COVID-19. Study-wide background: Researchers got acute and convalescent COVID-19 samples from the United States, Italy and Spain. From T cells, B-cell-depleted T cells, or PBMCs came the material, which was cDNA or gDNA.

Seattle researchers signed up patients amid active infection and tracked them longitudinally. The CDR3 runs 14 residues. Trimming shortened V by 3 bases and J by 0 bases, and 9 bases separated the two germline ends. Germline V gene sequence: CDR1 SGHNT, CDR2 YENEEA. Authors' processing steps: Amplification with reference gene primers provided the estimates of nucleated cell counts. The method was immunoSEQ multiplex PCR; TCRdb's version includes in-frame clones alone and lacks a portion of them. V and J calls and clone size are copied from that table; D and trimming were computed from the DNA. Of roughly 260,000 clones detected, about 91% appear once; the ten largest clones hold approximately 2.6%.

Sequenced sample: peripheral blood. The chain combines TRBV11-3 with TRBJ2-7; TRBD2 might be the D (5 bases). The sequence derives from a person aged 18 to 35 with COVID-19, enrolled during active disease. The CDR3 loop is CASSLAGGSYEQYF. CDR3 sequence (DNA): TGTGCCAGCAGCTTGGCGGGTGGCTCCTACGAGCAGTACTTC.